The 10 T cell receptor beta chains below were found in one sample sequenced in a study of identical twins. TCRdb called the 5' RACE reads again in MiXCR, with one record for every CDR3 protein. This sample has 450,000 or so distinct CDR3 sequences, with roughly 18% found just once. The sample taken for sequencing was naive T cells sorted from blood. The source of these receptors is a middle-aged man in good health.

With regard to this clonotype: One base away lies a much larger clone, so this may be a sequencing read error. The J gene is TRBJ2-1, the V gene TRBV5-1; TRBD2 aligns across 14 bases. This CDR3 is 15 amino acids long. The germline V gene encodes CDR1 SGHRS and CDR2 YFSETQ. The CDR3 DNA sequence: TGCGCCAGCGGCTTGGGACTAGCGGGAGAGGGTGAGCAGTTCTTC. The encoded protein is CASGLGLAGEGEQFF.

V is TRBV7-2 and J is TRBJ2-1; 13 nucleotides match TRBD2. J was trimmed by 8 bases and V by 5 bases; bases with no gene match: 9. The CDR3 runs to 16 residues. Germline V gene data show CDR1 as SGHTA and CDR2 as FQGNSA. The CDR3 region is CASSPGTSGVTDEQFF. The DNA for the CDR3 is TGTGCCAGCAGCCCCGGGACTAGCGGGGTTACGGATGAGCAGTTCTTC.

The chain links TRBV7-9 to TRBJ2-1, with TRBD2 matching over 7 bases. Germline V CDR1 and CDR2: SEHNR, FQNEAQ (reference sequence). V was pared by 4 bases and J by 0 bases, with 3 bases of the junction left unmatched. The CDR3 runs 15 residues. The CDR3 region has the DNA TGTGCCAGCAGCTCTGGGAGGGACTCCTACAATGAGCAGTTCTTC. Translated: CASSSGRDSYNEQFF.

This clonotype has more than one count but fewer than ten. The chain joins TRBV20-1 to TRBJ1-5; D is uncertain. V lost 3 bases to trimming and J lost 0 bases, with 12 bases between them. The CDR3 has 15 residues. Germline V CDR1 and CDR2: DFQATT, SNEGSKA (reference sequence). CDR3 residues: CSASLREYSNQPQHF. For the CDR3, the DNA is TGCAGTGCTAGCCTCCGGGAATATAGCAATCAGCCCCAGCATTTT.

V is TRBV4-3 and J is TRBJ2-7; D is uncertain. V lost 0 bases to trimming and J lost 7 bases, with 16 bases between them. This CDR3 has 15 residues. Germline CDR1 reads LGHNA; CDR2 reads YSLEER. CDR3 region: CASSQDPDPSEEQYF. CDR3 nucleotide sequence: TGCGCCAGCAGCCAAGATCCGGACCCTTCGGAGGAGCAGTACTTC.

This clonotype was counted at least ten times. V is TRBV5-1 and J is TRBJ1-2; no clear D. Germline assignment: CDR1 SGHRS and CDR2 YFSETQ. CDR3 size: 13 residues. Trimming removed 4 bases from V and 4 bases from J, with 11 bases in between. The CDR3 DNA sequence: TGCGCCAGCAGCCCCACTCACACCTATGGCTACACCTTC. It is translated as CASSPTHTYGYTF.

This clonotype has a handful of counts. V gene TRBV20-1 combines with J gene TRBJ2-1, with 14 bases fitting TRBD2. The CDR3 spans 18 residues. Germline V gene data show CDR1 as DFQATT and CDR2 as SNEGSKA (reference sequence). The J segment lost 7 bases and the V segment lost 0 bases, leaving 11 bases of the junction unmatched. CDR3 amino acids: CSARDWTAGTSGSNEQFF. CDR3 DNA sequence: TGCAGTGCTAGAGATTGGACAGCCGGGACTAGCGGGAGTAATGAGCAGTTCTTC.

This clonotype was seen ten or more times. V usage is TRBV27 and J usage is TRBJ1-1; tentative D call: TRBD1 (5 bases). Germline-derived CDR1 and CDR2 are MNHEY and SMNVEV (reference sequence). Trimming took off 2 bases at V and 3 bases at J, with 7 bases between the two ends. CDR3 size: 13 residues. This CDR3 is CASSLIRDTEAFF. In DNA form, the CDR3 reads TGTGCCAGCAGTTTAATCAGGGACACTGAAGCTTTCTTT.

The table lists this clonotype with many counts. The rearrangement joins TRBV20-1 to TRBJ2-1; no clear D gene. This CDR3 is 15 amino acids long. Trimming took 1 base from V and 0 from J, leaving 10 bases between them. Germline V gene lookup returns CDR1 DFQATT and CDR2 SNEGSKA (reference sequence). For the CDR3, the DNA is TGCAGTGCTAGAGTTGGGGTGAGCTCCTACAATGAGCAGTTCTTC. Translated: CSARVGVSSYNEQFF.

This clonotype was counted between two and nine times. The rearrangement uses TRBV29-1 and TRBJ2-1, with unresolved D. Deletions cut 4 bases from V and 2 bases from J, with 9 bases between. This CDR3 has 13 amino acids. Per the germline V gene, CDR1 is SQVTM and CDR2 is ANQGSEA. The CDR3 reads CSVGWAAYNEQFF. The CDR3 coding sequence is TGCAGCGTTGGTTGGGCCGCCTACAATGAGCAGTTCTTC.